The 30 T cell receptor delta chains reported below all come from one sample, sequenced in a study of gamma-delta chains in newborns, infants, children (dated by TCRdb to 2018 to 2020). Sequenced using an Illumina MiSeq. TCRdb processed the public reads again with the CATT caller, after which rows with matching DNA were combined. The sample has about 3,300 delta-chain clones on record, 51% of them singletons. The top ten hold more than 12% of the sample. Sequencing was carried out using blood. Source of these receptors: a child who received the measles vaccine.

This clone is judged medium-sized. The identical CDR3 is also encoded by other nucleotide sequences in the sample. The chain is built from TRDV1 and TRDJ1, with 10 bases that match TRDD3. Germline V gene data show CDR1 as TSWWSYY and CDR2 as QGS. Losses at the gene ends were 0 bases for V and 2 bases for J; bases not matched to a gene: 9. The CDR3 is made up of 18 amino acids. CDR3: CALGELPGDWGITDKLIF. CDR3 nucleotides: TGTGCTCTTGGGGAACTTCCCGGGGACTGGGGGATTACCGATAAACTCATCTTT.

Within the sample, this clone is medium-sized (0.01 to 0.1%). The chain recombines TRDV1 with TRDJ1, with 10 bases aligning to TRDD3. Per germline, CDR1 TSWWSYY and CDR2 QGS. Germline trimming cut 5 bases from V and 2 bases from J; bases unmatched to any gene: 20. CDR3 length: 20 residues. CDR3 sequence reads: CALGPRILAWGIWSTDKLIF. The CDR3 nucleotides read TGTGCTCTTGGGCCCCGGATTCTCGCCTGGGGGATATGGAGTACCGATAAACTCATCTTT.

To note about this clone: A much larger clone differs from this one at a single base, so this may be a read error. The chain has TRDV2 and TRDJ2, with a tentative D call TRDD3 (6 bases). This CDR3 region has 16 residues. Germline CDR1 GEAIGNYY, CDR2 EKD. CDR3 nucleotide sequence: TGTGCCAGTGACACCGTGGGGGCCCCTTTGACAGCACAACTCTTCTTT. Encoded protein: CASDTVGAPLTAQLFF.

The chain combines TRDV1 with TRDJ1; 13 bases fit TRDD3. V was clipped by 2 bases and J by 3 bases; unmatched bases: 15. The CDR3 extends over 20 amino acids. Germline V gene sequence: CDR1 TSWWSYY, CDR2 QGS. The CDR3 loop is CALGERWYWGIRKVPDKLIF. DNA for the CDR3: TGTGCTCTTGGGGAAAGATGGTACTGGGGGATACGAAAGGTCCCCGATAAACTCATCTTT.

In the case of this clone: A much larger clonotype is one base distant, so this may be a read error. The CDR3: CACDAMGSWDTRQMFF. Written as DNA, the CDR3 is TGTGCCTGTGACGCTATGGGATCCTGGGACACCCGACAGATGTTTTTC. This sequence joins TRDV2 and TRDJ3; D uncertain. This CDR3 has 16 amino acids. V lost 3 bases and J lost 1, with 9 bases in between. Germline V lookup: CDR1 GEAIGNYY, CDR2 EKD.

Points on this clone: A far bigger clonotype differs at one base, so this is likely a read error. Other DNA sequences in this specimen translate into the identical CDR3. V is TRDV2 and J is TRDJ2, with TRDD3 identical over 11 bases. CDR1 is GEAIGNYY, CDR2 EKD, per germline. This CDR3 comprises 14 residues. In DNA, the CDR3 is TGTGCCTGTGACCTCCTGGGGGATACAGCGCAACTCTTCTTT. The encoded protein is CACDLLGDTAQLFF.

As regards this clone: The sample holds other DNA sequences that translate to the same CDR3. The V gene is TRDV1, the J gene TRDJ1, with TRDD3 identical over 10 bases. The trim removed 0 bases at V and 0 bases at J, leaving 25 bases unmatched. CDR1 and CDR2 (germline): TSWWSYY, QGS. The CDR3 has 24 amino acids. The DNA of the CDR3 is TGTGCTCTTGGGGAACTAGAGCGGCCTAATTTTGGGGGATACCGCATAAGGTACACCGATAAACTCATCTTT. Translated, it gives CALGELERPNFGGYRIRYTDKLIF.

The chain uses TRDV1 and TRDJ1; D might be TRDD2 (5 bases). Germline CDR1 is TSWWSYY and CDR2 is QGS. The CDR3 spans 17 residues. Between the trimmed V and J ends, which lost 2 bases and 0 bases, there was a span of 16 bases. The CDR3 region has the DNA TGTGCTCTTGGGGAAGCGGGGCCCTTCTGGTACACCGATAAACTCATCTTT. Its translation: CALGEAGPFWYTDKLIF.

This clone qualifies as medium-sized. Other DNA variants within this sample encode the same CDR3. The chain uses TRDV1 and TRDJ1; 12 bases align to TRDD3. The CDR3 spans 26 residues. Germline V gene lookup returns CDR1 TSWWSYY and CDR2 QGS. Losses at the gene ends were 0 bases for V and 0 bases for J; bases not matched to a gene: 29. Written as DNA, the CDR3 is TGTGCTCTTGGGGAACTTAGTCCGGCCTTCCTACCTCCGAGGCTGGGGGATACGCTGTACACCGATAAACTCATCTTT. It yields the protein CALGELSPAFLPPRLGDTLYTDKLIF.

Turning to this clone: This could be a read error, since a much larger clone is one nucleotide away. The CDR3 protein is CALGEGGFPHTQKLIF. CDR3 DNA sequence: TGTGCTCTTGGGGAAGGAGGATTTCCCCACACCCAAAAACTCATCTTT. V is TRDV1 and J is TRDJ1; no reliable D call. The CDR3 is 16 residues long. Germline CDR1 TSWWSYY, CDR2 QGS. The V gene lost 2 bases and the J gene lost 8 bases, with 21 bases spanning the gap.

This clone is medium-sized. Different DNA sequences within this sample yield the same CDR3. This chain joins TRDV1 and TRDJ1; 9 nucleotides match TRDD3. The CDR3 covers 23 residues. Per germline, CDR1 TSWWSYY and CDR2 QGS. J was trimmed by 0 bases and V by 1 base; bases with no gene match: 24. Here the CDR3 reads CALGEPLFRVLDHWGNDTDKLIF. The CDR3, as DNA: TGTGCTCTTGGGGAACCCCTTTTCCGTGTGCTGGATCACTGGGGGAACGACACCGATAAACTCATCTTT.

Of note for this clone: A much bigger clone sits one base away, suggesting this may be a read error. V is TRDV3 and J is TRDJ1, with a tentative D call TRDD3 (6 bases). This CDR3 contains 15 residues. V lost 3 bases, J lost 0 bases, and 17 bases lay in between. CDR1 is TVYSNPD, CDR2 GDNSRS, per germline (reference sequence). The CDR3 nucleotides read TGTGCCTTCCCGACTTGGGGATCCTACACCGATAAACTCATCTTT. Translating gives CAFPTWGSYTDKLIF.

Sample share makes this clone medium-sized. This sample includes further DNA sequences coding for the same CDR3. V is TRDV2 and J is TRDJ2; 10 nucleotides align to TRDD3. CDR1 is GEAIGNYY, CDR2 EKD, per germline. This CDR3 contains 16 residues. V shed 2 bases, J shed 0 bases, and the junction held 2 bases outside the gene matches. This chain's CDR3 is CACDRLGDSLTAQLFF. CDR3 sequence (DNA): TGTGCCTGTGACAGACTGGGGGATTCTTTGACAGCACAACTCTTCTTT.

Details on this clone: This may stem from a read error, because a much larger clone lies one nucleotide away. The gene calls are TRDV3 and TRDJ1, with TRDD3 matching 13 bases. Germline-derived CDR1 and CDR2 are TVYSNPD and GDNSRS (reference sequence). The CDR3 runs to 26 residues. The trim removed 5 bases at V and 0 bases at J, leaving 39 bases unmatched. CDR3 region: CALLPLRGRLLLGDTRPLTYTDKLIF. The CDR3 region has the DNA TGTGCCCTTCTCCCCCTTCGGGGAAGGCTCCTACTGGGGGATACGCGCCCTCTTACCTACACCGATAAACTCATCTTT.

Comments on this clone: This could be a read error, since a much larger clone is one nucleotide away. The gene calls are TRDV1 and TRDJ3; TRDD3 matches at 7 bases. Germline CDR1 TSWWSYY, CDR2 QGS. The CDR3 covers 25 residues. The CDR3 sequence is CALGELDLISLGGRFISWGTRQMFF. CDR3 DNA: TGTGCTCTTGGGGAACTTGACCTTATTTCCCTTGGGGGAAGATTTATTTCCTGGGGCACCCGACAGATGTTTTTC.

In regard to this clone: A clone one base away is much larger, so this may be a read error. Other DNA sequences in the sample encode the same CDR3. The chain recombines TRDV2 with TRDJ1; 8 bases align to TRDD3. Per germline, CDR1 GEAIGNYY and CDR2 EKD. V dropped 3 bases and J dropped 1; count of bases not matched to a gene: 15. The CDR3 consists of 18 residues. CDR3: CACDPLTGGPPSTDKLIF. As DNA, the CDR3 is TGTGCCTGTGACCCACTTACTGGGGGCCCGCCGAGCACCGATAAACTCATCTTT.

This clone is deemed medium-sized. The chain is built from TRDV1 and TRDJ2; TRDD2 agrees at 9 bases. The CDR3 covers 25 residues. The trim removed 0 bases at V and 3 bases at J, leaving 29 bases unmatched. Germline V gives CDR1 TSWWSYY, CDR2 QGS. The CDR3 region has the DNA TGTGCTCTTGGGGAACTATATTCCCGGGCCTTCCTACGAGGGGGGGGATTAACTCTGACAGCACAACTCTTCTTT. Amino acid sequence: CALGELYSRAFLRGGGLTLTAQLFF.

Turning to this clone: A read error is the likely source, as a far larger clone sits one nucleotide away. The rearrangement uses TRDV1 and TRDJ1; D might be TRDD3 (6 bases). Trimming pared 1 base from V and 3 bases from J, leaving 21 bases between. CDR1 is TSWWSYY and CDR2 is QGS in the germline V gene. The CDR3 covers 18 residues. CDR3 bases: TGTGCTCTTGGGGAACGCCGTTTCTACTGGGATTGGGCCGATAAACTCATCTTT. This sequence encodes CALGERRFYWDWADKLIF.

This clone was seen a handful of times. This chain uses TRDV2 with TRDJ1, with 8 nucleotides matching TRDD3. Germline assignment: CDR1 GEAIGNYY and CDR2 EKD. The CDR3 runs to 22 residues. The V gene end was trimmed by 0 bases and the J gene end by 1 base; junction bases not matched to a gene: 24. CDR3 in amino acids: CACDTVRADYWGAANPTDKLIF. CDR3 nucleotide sequence: TGTGCCTGTGACACCGTACGAGCGGACTACTGGGGGGCAGCCAACCCCACCGATAAACTCATCTTT.

This clone was picked up a small number of times. The rearrangement joins TRDV1 to TRDJ1; possibly TRDD3 for D (10 bases). The germline V gene encodes CDR1 TSWWSYY and CDR2 QGS. The CDR3 consists of 23 residues. V lost 0 bases, J lost 0 bases, and 32 bases lay in between. The CDR3 DNA reads TGTGCTCTTGGGGAACTACCCTTCCTACCGGTTGCGTACTGGGGGATTTACACCGATAAACTCATCTTT. It codes for CALGELPFLPVAYWGIYTDKLIF.

Points on this clone: A much larger clonotype is one base distant, so this may be a read error. This CDR3 is also generated by other DNA sequences in the sample. The J gene is TRDJ1, the V gene TRDV3, with 9 bases aligning to TRDD3. There are 23 residues in the CDR3. Germline V gene lookup returns CDR1 TVYSNPD and CDR2 GDNSRS (reference sequence). The J segment lost 1 base and the V segment lost 4 bases, leaving 34 bases of the junction unmatched. The CDR3 region has the DNA TGTGCCTGCTCGCCCCCTTCTCCATTCCTACACGGCTGGGGGATTTTGAGCACCGATAAACTCATCTTT. Protein sequence: CACSPPSPFLHGWGILSTDKLIF.

This clone qualifies as large (0.1 to 1%). This sample includes further DNA sequences coding for the same CDR3. V is TRDV1 and J is TRDJ1; a possible D gene is TRDD3 (7 bases). The V end was cut by 2 bases, the J end by 3 bases, with 22 bases between. This CDR3 region has 18 residues. Germline-derived CDR1 and CDR2 are TSWWSYY and QGS. DNA of the CDR3: TGTGCTCTTGGGGAATCAGCGTCCTACACTGGGGATGCCGATAAACTCATCTTT. Translating it yields CALGESASYTGDADKLIF.

In this sample, this clone is medium-sized. The V and J genes are TRDV2 and TRDJ2; 12 bases align to TRDD3. J lost 1 base, V lost 1 base, and 24 bases had no gene match. The CDR3 consists of 24 residues. Looked up from germline, CDR1 is GEAIGNYY and CDR2 is EKD. CDR3 amino acids: CACDTVLGDTKGAALGILTAQLFF. In DNA form, the CDR3 reads TGTGCCTGTGACACGGTACTGGGGGATACAAAAGGTGCCGCGCTGGGTATTTTGACAGCACAACTCTTCTTT.

This clone was picked up a small number of times. This chain joins TRDV1 and TRDJ2, with 11 bases aligning to TRDD3. The CDR3 is 19 residues long. Germline CDR1 is TSWWSYY and CDR2 is QGS. Losses at the gene ends were 7 bases for V and 1 base for J; bases not matched to a gene: 14. Here the CDR3 DNA reads TGTGCTCTTGAGAGGAGTCATTACTGGGGGATAGGTTTGACAGCACAACTCTTCTTT. It translates to CALERSHYWGIGLTAQLFF.

The CDR3 loop is CALGDVLYWGTRGADKLIF. The CDR3 DNA reads TGTGCTCTTGGGGATGTCTTGTACTGGGGGACGAGAGGGGCCGATAAACTCATCTTT. V is TRDV1 and J is TRDJ1, with 9 bases that match TRDD3. The CDR3 consists of 19 residues. Germline-derived CDR1 and CDR2 are TSWWSYY and QGS. The trim removed 3 bases at V and 3 bases at J, leaving 17 bases unmatched.

With respect to this clone: Possible read error: a much larger clone is one base away. The chain recombines TRDV3 with TRDJ1; 7 bases map to TRDD3. Germline V gene sequence: CDR1 TVYSNPD, CDR2 GDNSRS (reference sequence). Germline trimming cut 2 bases from V and 3 bases from J; bases unmatched to any gene: 6. The CDR3 consists of 13 residues. This CDR3 is CAFRPGDADKLIF. The CDR3 coding sequence is TGTGCCTTTCGACCGGGGGATGCCGATAAACTCATCTTT.

By frequency in the sample, this clone is medium-sized. The sample has other DNA sequences that encode this CDR3 too. The chain has TRDV1 and TRDJ1, with 9 bases aligning to TRDD3. The CDR3 is made up of 26 amino acids. J gave up 0 bases and V 0 bases, and 32 bases lay outside the gene matches. Germline loops: CDR1 TSWWSYY, CDR2 QGS. CDR3 sequence (DNA): TGTGCTCTTGGGGAACTAGCCTATATCGCCCACCGCGTTTGCGTACTGGGGGACCCCTACACCGATAAACTCATCTTT. This gives the protein CALGELAYIAHRVCVLGDPYTDKLIF.

As for this clone: It may be a read error: a sequence one base away is much more abundant. The chain uses TRDV1 and TRDJ1; TRDD3 agrees at 8 bases. The CDR3 has 23 residues. Germline V lookup: CDR1 TSWWSYY, CDR2 QGS. The CDR3 nucleotides are TGTGCTCTTGGGGAACTAAGTGTGGCGAAGGGGTGGTACTGGGGGTCCTACACCGATGAACTCATCTTT. It is translated as CALGELSVAKGWYWGSYTDELIF.

About this clone: A far larger clone is off by one base, so a read error is likely. V gene TRDV3 combines with J gene TRDJ1; the D gene is possibly TRDD3 (6 bases). The CDR3 length is 16 residues. Germline V gives CDR1 TVYSNPD, CDR2 GDNSRS (reference sequence). Trimming cost V 5 bases and J 1 base, with 23 bases left between them. In DNA form, the CDR3 reads TGTGCCCCAGGTTTCGTTCCGGATACCCTCACCGATAAACTCATCTTT. Amino acid sequence: CAPGFVPDTLTDKLIF.

Worth noting for this clone: A read error may explain this, as a much larger clone is one base away. The sample contains more than one DNA sequence encoding this CDR3. The J gene is TRDJ1, the V gene TRDV1, with 9 bases fitting TRDD3. CDR1 is TSWWSYY and CDR2 is QGS in the germline V gene. There are 18 residues in the CDR3. For the CDR3, the DNA is TGTGCTCTTGGGGAACTAGGACAGGGGATACGCCACACCGATAAACTCATCTTC. Translation: CALGELGQGIRHTDKLIF.